These T cell receptor beta chains were read from a single sample in a study of blood T cell repertoires in COVID-19. Generated by immunoSEQ multiplex PCR, the TCRdb table keeps only in-frame clones and is missing some. The sample holds 180,000 or so clones; 85% to 90% are singletons and the top ten take around 6.5%. Sequenced input: peripheral blood. Receptors were obtained from a woman of 80 years or more in a cohort sampled during active or convalescent COVID-19. CDR3s include the opening cysteine and the closing phenylalanine or tryptophan. The D gene is left open where the match is weak. Rows give clone size only sometimes, using once, few, many, or a class for an expanded clone.

NA,NA,TRBV6-2/TRBV6-3,TRBJ2-7,TGTGCCAGCAGTGTCGAGAGTATTCAGGTGCAGTACTTC,CASSVESIQVQYF
TRBD1,NA,TRBV9,TRBJ1-4,TGTGCCAGCAGCTCTGGACAGGAGGCGTCTAATGAAAAACTGTTTTTT,CASSSGQEASNEKLFF
NA,NA,TRBV3-1/TRBV3-2,TRBJ1-3,TGTGCCAGCAGCCAATACTTGGGACAAGGAAACACCATATATTTT,CASSQYLGQGNTIYF
NA,once,TRBV15,TRBJ1-2,TGTGCCACCAGCAGCCAGGAGCGGCAGTGGCATGGCTACACCTTC,CATSSQERQWHGYTF
TRBD2,NA,TRBV11-3,TRBJ2-5,TGTGCCAGCAGCTTAGAAGGACGCGGGGGGCCGTCTTCGGGGACCCAGTACTTC,CASSLEGRGGPSSGTQYF
NA,once,TRBV27,TRBJ1-1,TGTGCCAGCAGGGGCGGGGGGTCCGGGGTAGCTTTCTTT,CASRGGGSGVAFF
NA,NA,TRBV5-4,TRBJ1-4,TGTGCCAGCAGCTTGGGCGGGGGTAGGGATGAAAAACTGTTTTTT,CASSLGGGRDEKLFF
NA,NA,TRBV4-2,TRBJ1-5,TGTGCCAGCAGCCAAGAGTATGTTGTGAATCAGCCCCAGCATTTT,CASSQEYVVNQPQHF
NA,NA,TRBV19,TRBJ2-2,TGTGCCAGTAGACGAGTGGTCGGGGAGCTGTTTTTT,CASRRVVGELFF
TRBD1,NA,TRBV19,TRBJ1-2,TGTGCCACCAGGACAGGGGGTACGGCTAACTATGGCTACACCTTC,CATRTGGTANYGYTF
TRBD1,NA,TRBV2,TRBJ2-2,TGTGCCAGCAGCCCGGACAGGGGGGTAGACACCGGGGAGCTGTTTTTT,CASSPDRGVDTGELFF
NA,NA,TRBV5-1,TRBJ1-2,TGCGCCAGCAGCCAGGACAACGACTATGGCTACACCTTC,CASSQDNDYGYTF
TRBD1,NA,TRBV24-1,TRBJ2-1,TGTGCCACCAGTTGGGGACAGATCTACAATGAGCAGTTCTTC,CATSWGQIYNEQFF
TRBD2,NA,TRBV5-1,TRBJ2-1,TGCGCCAGCAGCTTGATGGCTAGCGGGGCGGGGAATGAGCAGTTCTTC,CASSLMASGAGNEQFF
TRBD2,NA,TRBV14,TRBJ2-3,TGTGCCAGCAGCCAAGTTCTAGCGGGAGACACAGATACGCAGTATTTT,CASSQVLAGDTDTQYF
NA,few,TRBV7-2,TRBJ1-6,TGTGCCAGCAGCTGGATCGGGTCTAATTCACCCCTCCACTTT,CASSWIGSNSPLHF
NA,NA,TRBV19,TRBJ1-1,TGTGCCAGTAGGGTGGCTGGCACTGAAGCTTTCTTT,CASRVAGTEAFF
TRBD1,NA,TRBV10-3,TRBJ1-6,TGTGCCATCAGCGGAACAGGGGGCGCGTCACCCCTCCACTTT,CAISGTGGASPLHF
TRBD1,NA,TRBV11-2,TRBJ1-5,TGTGCCAGCAGTAGTGACAGGGGAAATCAGCCCCAGCATTTT,CASSSDRGNQPQHF
NA,NA,TRBV29-1,TRBJ1-2,TGCAGCGTTGATGCCGATCTCAGGTCGTATGGCTACACCTTC,CSVDADLRSYGYTF
NA,NA,TRBV4-3,TRBJ2-1,TGCGCCAGCAGCCAAGATGAGGGAAGATCGGAGTTCTTC,CASSQDEGRSEFF
TRBD2,once,TRBV6-5,TRBJ2-7,TGTGCCAGCAGTTACTCCTCCGGACTAGCGCCCTACGAGCAGTACTTC,CASSYSSGLAPYEQYF
TRBD1,NA,TRBV6-1,TRBJ1-5,TGTGCCAGCAGTGCGGCCGGGACAGGGTCAGGATTCAATCAGCCCCAGCATTTT,CASSAAGTGSGFNQPQHF